What follows are 6 T cell receptor beta chains derived from one specimen sequenced in a study of early T cells in non-severe SARS-CoV-2 infection. TCRdb itself ran the 5' RACE reads through MiXCR, one entry per CDR3 protein. The sample includes about 58,000 distinct CDR3 sequences, approximately 12% of them seen just once. The input for sequencing was whole blood, taken at baseline. All receptors derive from an adult who was a healthcare worker with PCR-confirmed SARS-CoV-2 infection or an uninfected control (not recorded which). The donor label of this sample is uncertain.

This clonotype was counted a few times. V gene TRBV29-1 combines with J gene TRBJ2-3; D may be TRBD2 (7 bases). The CDR3 covers 13 residues. Germline V gene lookup returns CDR1 SQVTM and CDR2 ANQGSEA. V was clipped by 4 bases and J by 5 bases, with 13 bases between them. The CDR3 protein is CSVGGGDQDTQYF. Written as DNA, the CDR3 is TGCAGCGTTGGAGGGGGGGATCAAGATACGCAGTATTTT.

At least ten counts were recorded for this clonotype. The chain uses TRBV24-1 and TRBJ2-1, with 8 positions matching TRBD2. CDR1 is KGHDR, CDR2 SFDVKD, per germline. V gave up 3 bases and J gave up 1 base; unmatched junction bases: 4. The CDR3 is made up of 16 amino acids. This chain's CDR3 is CATSDTGGDSYNEQFF. CDR3 in DNA: TGTGCCACCAGTGATACGGGAGGGGATTCCTACAATGAGCAGTTCTTC.

This clonotype was observed a handful of times. The rearrangement uses TRBV4-1 and TRBJ1-2; D perhaps matches TRBD1 (5 bases). Germline V CDR1 and CDR2: MGHRA, YSYEKL. Trimming pared 0 bases from V and 2 bases from J, leaving 10 bases between. This CDR3 has 15 residues. For the CDR3, the DNA is TGCGCCAGCAGCCAAGATATAGGGGCCAACTATGGCTACACCTTC. Translated, it gives CASSQDIGANYGYTF.

The rearrangement links TRBV3-1 to TRBJ2-3, with 9 bases fitting TRBD1. The CDR3 totals 17 residues. V shed 1 base, J shed 1 base, and the junction held 6 bases outside the gene matches. CDR1 and CDR2 (germline): LGHDT, YNNKEL (reference sequence). The CDR3: CASSQGTRDRGTDTQYF. DNA of the CDR3: TGTGCCAGCAGCCAAGGAACCCGGGACAGGGGCACAGATACGCAGTATTTT.

The chain combines TRBV5-6 with TRBJ1-2; no clear D gene. CDR3 size: 13 residues. V was clipped by 4 bases and J by 7 bases, with 14 bases between them. Germline V lookup: CDR1 SGHDT, CDR2 YYEEEE. CDR3 nucleotides: TGTGCCAGCAGCAACTTACGTCCCGGTGGCTACACCTTC. The encoded protein is CASSNLRPGGYTF.

This clonotype was seen many times. J is TRBJ1-5 and V is TRBV5-8, with TRBD1 matching over 7 bases. J lost 1 base, V lost 4 bases, and 5 bases had no gene match. Germline V gene sequence: CDR1 SGHTS, CDR2 YDEGEE. The CDR3 covers 15 residues. CDR3 bases: TGTGCCAGCAGCCCCAGGGGGTTCAGCAATCAGCCCCAGCATTTT. Translation: CASSPRGFSNQPQHF.